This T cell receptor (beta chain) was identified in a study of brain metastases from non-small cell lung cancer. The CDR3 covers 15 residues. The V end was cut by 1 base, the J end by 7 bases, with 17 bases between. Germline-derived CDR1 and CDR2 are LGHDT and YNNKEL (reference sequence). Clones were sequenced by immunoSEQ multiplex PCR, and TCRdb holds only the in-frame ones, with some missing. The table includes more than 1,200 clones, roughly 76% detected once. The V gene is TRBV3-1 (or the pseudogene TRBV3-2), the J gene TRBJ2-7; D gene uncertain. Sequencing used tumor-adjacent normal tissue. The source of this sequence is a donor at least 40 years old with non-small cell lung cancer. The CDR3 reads CASSQATNGRGEQYF. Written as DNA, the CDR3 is TGTGCCAGCAGCCAAGCAACTAACGGGCGTGGGGAGCAGTACTTC.